This entry lists 27 T cell receptor beta chains sequenced from one sample in a study of human T cells and chemical hapten exposure. Time point meaning: patch test 3, about 24 weeks after DPC sensitization. The sample's treatment: therapeutic diphenylcyclopropenone sensitization with weekly scalp DPC. In TCRdb, the RACE reads were re-called with MiXCR into one record per CDR3 protein. The table includes approximately 80,000 distinct CDR3 sequences, 10% to 13% detected once. The sample was whole blood, taken in connection with sensitization to the hapten diphenylcyclopropenone (DPC). Receptors originate from a woman aged 45-65 years with alopecia areata. Some clones in this sample may be carry-over from other donors' samples.

About this clonotype itself: One junction end does not reproduce the germline sequence, and a read error may be involved. The V call is TRBV18, the J call TRBJ2-1; D is perhaps TRBD2 (5 bases). This CDR3 comprises 18 residues. From germline, CDR1 is KGHSH and CDR2 LQKENI. The DNA for the CDR3 is TGTGCCAGCTTACCACTAGGACTCCCCGCCGCGACCTACAATGAGCAGTTCTTC. It is translated as CASLPLGLPAATYNEQFF.

This clonotype has more than one count but fewer than ten. This chain joins TRBV24-1 and TRBJ2-3; 14 nucleotides line up with TRBD2. This CDR3 comprises 19 residues. V was pared by 5 bases and J by 0 bases, with 9 bases of the junction left unmatched. From germline, CDR1 is KGHDR and CDR2 SFDVKD. The CDR3 sequence: CATSGWGLAGVRSTDTQYF. In nucleotides, the CDR3 is TGTGCCACCAGTGGTTGGGGACTAGCGGGAGTCCGAAGCACAGATACGCAGTATTTT.

The chain links TRBV29-1 to TRBJ1-1; D gene ambiguous. Germline loops: CDR1 SQVTM, CDR2 ANQGSEA. This CDR3 is built from 13 residues. The V end lost 7 bases, the J end lost 0 bases, and 12 bases lay between the germline ends. In nucleotides, the CDR3 is TGCAGCGCCCCGGGGTACCTGAACACTGAAGCTTTCTTT. Protein sequence: CSAPGYLNTEAFF.

This clonotype was seen at least ten times. The chain has TRBV29-1 and TRBJ1-1; D remains unclear. This CDR3 region has 8 residues. Trimming took 7 bases from V and 4 from J, leaving 1 base between them. Germline V gene data show CDR1 as SQVTM and CDR2 as ANQGSEA. As DNA, the CDR3 is TGCAGCGCCACTGAAGCTTTCTTT. This translates into CSATEAFF.

This clonotype has at least ten counts. The gene calls are TRBV6-6 and TRBJ2-7, with D perhaps assigned TRBD1 or TRBD2 (5 bases each). The germline V and J ends were trimmed by 5 bases and 3 bases, with 17 bases remaining between them. CDR1 and CDR2 from the germline V gene are MNHNY and SVGAGI (reference sequence). CDR3 length equals 15 residues. The CDR3, as DNA: TGTGCCAGCAGTCTAAAGCGGAGAGGGGACTACGAGCAGTACTTC. This translates into CASSLKRRGDYEQYF.

The V gene is TRBV18, the J gene TRBJ2-7; maybe TRBD1 (5 bases). From germline, CDR1 is KGHSH and CDR2 LQKENI. V was cut by 6 bases and J by 6 bases, with 12 bases left in between. This CDR3 has 12 residues. The CDR3 loop is CASSSDSPEQYF. The CDR3 nucleotides are TGTGCCAGCTCCAGCGACAGCCCCGAGCAGTACTTC.

This clonotype has a count of ten or more. The chain joins TRBV6-5 to TRBJ1-1, with 7 positions matching TRBD1. This CDR3 has 16 residues. Germline V gives CDR1 MNHEY, CDR2 SVGAGI. V gave up 5 bases and J gave up 1 base; unmatched junction bases: 10. For the CDR3, the DNA is TGTGCCAGCAGTCTCACAGGGGTTCAGGGGAACACTGAAGCTTTCTTT. Translating gives CASSLTGVQGNTEAFF.

This clonotype showed up just a few times. The V and J genes are TRBV29-1 and TRBJ2-2, with a tentative D call TRBD1 (5 bases). V lost 5 bases and J lost 1, with 8 bases in between. Germline CDR1 SQVTM, CDR2 ANQGSEA. The length of the CDR3 is 13 residues. Here the CDR3 reads CSVIGQNTGELFF. For the CDR3, the DNA is TGCAGCGTTATAGGACAGAACACCGGGGAGCTGTTTTTT.

This clonotype was counted a few times. V gene TRBV29-1 combines with J gene TRBJ2-2, with TRBD2 identical over 9 bases. CDR3 length: 14 amino acids. Trimming removed 3 bases from V and 6 bases from J; junction bases left unmatched: 5. Looked up from germline, CDR1 is SQVTM and CDR2 is ANQGSEA. The CDR3: CSVESGTSSGELFF. In DNA form, the CDR3 reads TGCAGCGTTGAGTCTGGGACTAGCTCCGGGGAGCTGTTTTTT.

This clonotype occurred many times. V usage is TRBV7-8 and J usage is TRBJ2-4; maybe TRBD1 (6 bases). Trimming cost V 2 bases and J 1 base, with 15 bases left between them. From germline, CDR1 is SGHVS and CDR2 FQNEAQ. This CDR3 is built from 17 residues. The CDR3 coding sequence is TGTGCCAGCAGCTTAACCGGGACACGGCTGGCCAAAAACATTCAGTACTTC. It codes for CASSLTGTRLAKNIQYF.

This clonotype was detected only a few times. The CDR3 DNA follows: TGCGCCAGCAGCCAGGGGAATACTAATAACTTCCCGAATGAAAAACTGTTTTTT. Amino acids: CASSQGNTNNFPNEKLFF. The chain has TRBV4-3 and TRBJ1-4, with unresolved D. Deletions cut 3 bases from V and 5 bases from J, with 22 bases between. The CDR3 totals 18 residues. Per germline, CDR1 LGHNA and CDR2 YSLEER.

The rearrangement uses TRBV30 and TRBJ2-1; TRBD2 matches 10 bases. Germline CDR1 reads GTSNPN; CDR2 reads SVGIG (reference sequence). There are 14 residues in the CDR3. V lost 3 bases to trimming and J lost 6 bases; unmatched junction nucleotides: 5. CDR3: CAWRVLAGINEQFF. The CDR3 DNA reads TGTGCCTGGAGGGTACTAGCGGGAATCAATGAGCAGTTCTTC.

The table lists this clonotype with many counts. V gene TRBV5-4 combines with J gene TRBJ2-7; 8 bases align to TRBD2. After removal of 2 bases from V and 2 bases from J, the junction contained 3 bases not matched to a gene. Germline CDR1 is SGHNT and CDR2 is YYREEE (reference sequence). The CDR3 is 14 residues long. For the CDR3, the DNA is TGTGCCAGCAGCTTTAGCGGGAATCCCTACGAGCAGTACTTC. Residues: CASSFSGNPYEQYF.

This clonotype showed up many times. The V call is TRBV7-3, the J call TRBJ2-2; 9 nucleotides align to TRBD1. Germline lookup yields CDR1 SGHTA and CDR2 FQGTGA. With V trimmed by 5 bases and J by 4 bases, 8 bases remained unmatched. This CDR3 contains 16 residues. The CDR3 bases are TGTGCCAGCAGCCAGGACAGGGGAGACGGCACCGGGGAGCTGTTTTTT. It encodes CASSQDRGDGTGELFF.

This clonotype has a handful of counts. The chain employs TRBV14 and TRBJ2-2, with 9 nucleotides matching TRBD2. The V gene end was trimmed by 5 bases and the J gene end by 5 bases; junction bases not matched to a gene: 12. Germline V CDR1 and CDR2: SGHDN, FVKESK. The CDR3 loop spans 17 amino acids. The CDR3 reads CASSERPLAGRTGELFF. CDR3 sequence (DNA): TGTGCCAGCAGCGAACGTCCCCTAGCGGGACGGACCGGGGAGCTGTTTTTT.

This clonotype has only a few counts. The chain is built from TRBV9 and TRBJ2-1; a weak D match, TRBD2 (6 bases). Trimming removed 0 bases at V and 5 bases at J, with 12 bases between. CDR3 length: 15 residues. The germline CDR1 and CDR2 sequences are SGDLS and YYNGEE. CDR3 nucleotides: TGTGCCAGCAGCGTAGGGGCGGGAAAGCACAATGAGCAGTTCTTC. Translated: CASSVGAGKHNEQFF.

This chain connects TRBV11-2 to TRBJ2-1; D ambiguous. In germline, CDR1 is SGHAT, CDR2 FQNNGV. This CDR3 is 14 amino acids long. Trimming pared 0 bases from V and 6 bases from J, leaving 9 bases between. This CDR3 is CASSLDPLGNEQFF. In nucleotides, the CDR3 is TGTGCCAGCAGCTTAGATCCCCTGGGCAATGAGCAGTTCTTC.

This clonotype was detected a few times. The chain links TRBV10-3 to TRBJ2-1; the match to TRBD2 covers 12 bases. Germline CDR1 is ENHRY and CDR2 is SYGVKD. This CDR3 contains 16 residues. Germline trimming cut 5 bases from V and 7 bases from J; bases unmatched to any gene: 9. The chain's CDR3 is CAISQITSGRPNEQFF. Here the CDR3 DNA reads TGTGCCATCAGTCAAATCACTAGCGGGAGGCCGAATGAGCAGTTCTTC.

This clonotype was observed many times. The chain uses TRBV7-3 and TRBJ2-7; a possible D gene is TRBD2 (5 bases). Germline V gene lookup returns CDR1 SGHTA and CDR2 FQGTGA. The CDR3 loop spans 14 amino acids. Trimming stripped 2 bases from V and 0 bases from J, with 8 bases between. The CDR3 here is CASSLSTSSYEQYF. The CDR3 DNA reads TGTGCCAGCAGCTTATCCACTAGCTCCTACGAGCAGTACTTC.

The CDR3 spells CASRSRPQSYEQYF. Here the CDR3 DNA reads TGTGCCAGCAGATCACGACCCCAATCCTACGAGCAGTACTTC. The chain employs TRBV6-5 and TRBJ2-7; no clear D gene. This CDR3 is 14 amino acids long. The germline V gene encodes CDR1 MNHEY and CDR2 SVGAGI. Between the trimmed V and J ends, which lost 6 bases and 1 base, there was a span of 13 bases.

This sequence joins TRBV11-3 and TRBJ2-3; D tentatively fits TRBD1 or TRBD2 (5 bases each). The CDR3 contains 16 residues. Trimming took 3 bases from V and 2 from J, leaving 15 bases between them. The germline V gene encodes CDR1 SGHNT and CDR2 YENEEA. CDR3 DNA sequence: TGTGCCAGCAGCTTTAAAGGGACCGCTAACACAGATACGCAGTATTTT. Translating it yields CASSFKGTANTDTQYF.

This clonotype has ten or more counts. The rearrangement links TRBV5-1 to TRBJ2-1; 7 bases line up with TRBD2. This CDR3 is built from 16 residues. The germline V gene encodes CDR1 SGHRS and CDR2 YFSETQ. V lost 4 bases, J lost 7 bases, and 14 bases stayed unmatched. CDR3 DNA sequence: TGCGCCAGCAGCGCCGGTGGAACCACCGGGAGGAATGAGCAGTTCTTC. As protein: CASSAGGTTGRNEQFF. Using reference TRBV5-1 and TRBJ2-1 for the parts outside the CDR3, the full variable domain is KAGVTQTPRYLIKTRGQQVTLSCSPISGHRSVSWYQQTPGQGLQFLFEYFSETQRNKGNFPGRFSGRQFSNSRSEMNVSTLELGDSALYLCASSAGGTTGRNEQFFGPGTRLTVL.

This clonotype was seen ten or more times. The V gene is TRBV6-1, the J gene TRBJ2-3; possible D gene TRBD2, 6 bases. V lost 4 bases and J 2 bases, leaving 10 bases between the germline ends. The CDR3 loop spans 14 amino acids. CDR1 and CDR2 from the germline V gene are MNHNS and SASEGT. CDR3 protein: CASSVRLDTDTQYF. The CDR3 DNA reads as TGTGCCAGCAGTGTGAGACTAGACACAGATACGCAGTATTTT.

This clonotype was seen ten or more times. The chain uses TRBV5-4 and TRBJ1-1; D may be TRBD1 (5 bases). The CDR3 consists of 15 residues. Between the trimmed V and J ends, which lost 1 base and 3 bases, there was a span of 13 bases. Germline V gives CDR1 SGHNT, CDR2 YYREEE (reference sequence). The CDR3 DNA reads as TGTGCCAGCAGCTTGACAGGAAAGGGCGACACTGAAGCTTTCTTT. This sequence encodes CASSLTGKGDTEAFF.

This clonotype came up many times. The genes are TRBV10-3 and TRBJ2-3; possible D gene TRBD2, 6 bases. The CDR3 is made up of 14 amino acids. Germline-derived CDR1 and CDR2 are ENHRY and SYGVKD. Trimming cost V 3 bases and J 2 bases, with 9 bases left between them. CDR3 protein: CAISERTTTDTQYF. CDR3 DNA: TGTGCCATCAGTGAACGGACTACCACAGATACGCAGTATTTT.

This clonotype was seen many times. V and J are TRBV5-4 and TRBJ2-5; TRBD2 agrees at 10 bases. Germline V gene data show CDR1 as SGHNT and CDR2 as YYREEE (reference sequence). This CDR3 has 15 amino acids. J gave up 4 bases and V 4 bases, and 7 bases lay outside the gene matches. This chain's CDR3 is CASSPRTSGVETQYF. CDR3 coding DNA: TGTGCCAGCAGCCCCAGGACTAGCGGCGTAGAGACCCAGTACTTC.

This clonotype was seen repeatedly, ten times or more. The chain joins TRBV19 to TRBJ2-1; tentatively, D is TRBD2 (5 bases). Per the germline V gene, CDR1 is LNHDA and CDR2 is SQIVND (reference sequence). Trimming pared 9 bases from V and 7 bases from J, leaving 7 bases between. CDR3 length: 10 amino acids. The chain's CDR3 is CASGLNEQFF. DNA of the CDR3: TGTGCCAGCGGACTGAATGAGCAGTTCTTC. Drawing the rest from reference TRBV19 and TRBJ2-1, the complete variable domain is DGGITQSPKYLFRKEGQNVTLSCEQNLNHDAMYWYRQDPGQGLRLIYYSQIVNDFQKGDIAEGYSVSREKKESFPLTVTSAQKNPTAFYLCASGLNEQFFGPGTRLTVL.